The 6 T cell receptor beta chains reported below all come from one sample, sequenced in a study of shared clonotypes between healthy human individuals. Selected positively for CCR7 and CD45RO-negative, naive CD8 cells excluded terminally differentiated effector memory CD45RA+ cells. Repertoires were generated with immunoSEQ multiplex PCR, while TCRdb's copy carries only in-frame clones and drops some. The sample lists approximately 1.9 million clones; roughly 93% were seen once. Sequencing was carried out using naive CD8+ T cells from PBMCs. The receptors shown here come from a young man in good health. Some clones in this sample may be carry-over from other donors' samples.

V is TRBV28 and J is TRBJ1-2; D is possibly TRBD1 (5 bases). V was cut by 4 bases and J by 2 bases, with 14 bases left in between. CDR1 is MDHEN, CDR2 SYDVKM, per germline. This CDR3 is built from 15 residues. The CDR3 DNA reads TGTGCCAGCAGTTCGACCCTGGAGGGGAACTATGGCTACACCTTC. Residues: CASSSTLEGNYGYTF.

This clone was recorded only once. V is TRBV5-1 and J is TRBJ1-1; 9 nucleotides agree with TRBD1. The CDR3 loop spans 16 amino acids. In germline, CDR1 is SGHRS, CDR2 YFSETQ. After removal of 2 bases from V and 0 bases from J, the junction contained 5 bases not matched to a gene. The CDR3 spells CASSLGTGSVNTEAFF. The CDR3 DNA is TGCGCCAGCAGCTTAGGGACAGGGTCGGTGAACACTGAAGCTTTCTTT. Variable domain in full (rest from reference TRBV5-1 and TRBJ1-1): KAGVTQTPRYLIKTRGQQVTLSCSPISGHRSVSWYQQTPGQGLQFLFEYFSETQRNKGNFPGRFSGRQFSNSRSEMNVSTLELGDSALYLCASSLGTGSVNTEAFFGQGTRLTVV.

This chain connects TRBV7-9 to TRBJ2-1; D is perhaps TRBD1 (5 bases). The CDR3 is 11 residues long. CDR1 is SEHNR, CDR2 FQNEAQ, per germline (reference sequence). With 4 bases removed from V and 12 bases from J, the gap between germline ends came to 10 bases. The CDR3 sequence: CASSWQGRQFF. DNA of the CDR3: TGTGCCAGCAGCTGGCAGGGTCGGCAGTTCTTC.

This clone has just one count. J is TRBJ2-1 and V is TRBV28, with 11 bases fitting TRBD2. V lost 6 bases and J lost 5; bases outside the gene matches: 18. Germline CDR1 MDHEN, CDR2 SYDVKM. The CDR3 is 19 amino acids. The CDR3 reads CASRSSYEKLAGVDNEQFF. The CDR3 DNA is TGTGCCAGCAGATCTTCGTACGAAAAACTAGCGGGAGTCGACAATGAGCAGTTCTTC. Based on the CDR3 plus reference TRBV28 and TRBJ2-1, the full variable domain is DVKVTQSSRYLVKRTGEKVFLECVQDMDHENMFWYRQDPGLGLRLIYFSYDVKMKEKGDIPEGYSVSREKKERFSLILESASTNQTSMYLCASRSSYEKLAGVDNEQFFGPGTRLTVL.

As regards this clone: Within the sample, other DNA sequences also encode this same CDR3. The chain links TRBV5-1 to TRBJ2-7; D not resolved. V was cut by 0 bases and J by 3 bases, with 4 bases left in between. Germline assignment: CDR1 SGHRS and CDR2 YFSETQ. The CDR3 extends over 12 amino acids. The CDR3 here is CASSLEGYEQYF. CDR3 coding DNA: TGCGCCAGCAGCTTGGAAGGCTACGAGCAGTACTTC.

The chain employs TRBV7-9 and TRBJ2-7, with 9 bases lining up with TRBD1. Germline-derived CDR1 and CDR2 are SEHNR and FQNEAQ (reference sequence). The CDR3 length is 16 residues. V shed 0 bases and J 4 bases; nucleotides not matched to a gene: 7. CDR3 residues: CASSLAGDRVGYEQYF. CDR3 nucleotide sequence: TGTGCCAGCAGCTTAGCAGGGGACAGGGTAGGGTACGAGCAGTACTTC. The whole variable domain, filled in from reference TRBV7-9 and TRBJ2-7, reads DTGVSQNPRHKITKRGQNVTFRCDPISEHNRLYWYRQTLGQGPEFLTYFQNEAQLEKSRLLSDRFSAERPKGSFSTLEIQRTEQGDSAMYLCASSLAGDRVGYEQYFGPGTRLTVT.